The 5 T cell receptor beta chains given below trace back to one sample, sequenced in a study of blood T cell repertoires in COVID-19. Using immunoSEQ multiplex PCR, the repertoire was profiled, and TCRdb retains in-frame clones only, with some absent. Here the sample spans over 200,000 clones, 70% to 80% being singletons. The source material was peripheral blood. These receptors originate from a woman of 80 years or more with acute or convalescent COVID-19.

The chain employs TRBV11-2 and TRBJ1-2; the match to TRBD1 covers 8 bases. Germline CDR1 reads SGHAT; CDR2 reads FQNNGV. This CDR3 region has 15 residues. The V gene end was trimmed by 6 bases and the J gene end by 8 bases; junction bases not matched to a gene: 14. The CDR3 region has the DNA TGTGCCAGCAGGTTCGGGACAGGAGAGCAGAGGGGCTACACCTTC. This gives the protein CASRFGTGEQRGYTF. The full variable domain, rest sourced from reference TRBV11-2 and TRBJ1-2, is EAGVAQSPRYKIIEKRQSVAFWCNPISGHATLYWYQQILGQGPKLLIQFQNNGVVDDSQLPKDRFSAERLKGVDSTLKIQPAKLEDSAVYLCASRFGTGEQRGYTFGSGTRLTVV.

This chain uses TRBV5-6 with TRBJ1-2; D perhaps matches TRBD1 (5 bases). The germline CDR1 and CDR2 sequences are SGHDT and YYEEEE. The CDR3 is 15 amino acids. V was pared by 0 bases and J by 1 base, with 10 bases between. The CDR3 sequence: CASSLAGGSNYGYTF. The CDR3 region has the DNA TGTGCCAGCAGCTTGGCCGGGGGTAGTAACTATGGCTACACCTTC.

The gene calls are TRBV7-9 and TRBJ1-6, with D possibly TRBD1 on 5 matching bases. CDR1 SEHNR and CDR2 FQNEAQ come from the germline V gene (reference sequence). The CDR3 loop spans 13 amino acids. V lost 1 base, J lost 11 bases, and 9 bases lay in between. CDR3 residues: CASSLEGVAPLHF. CDR3 DNA sequence: TGTGCCAGCAGCTTAGAAGGGGTTGCACCCCTCCACTTT.

The chain carries TRBV5-1 and TRBJ2-3; 9 bases are a match to TRBD2. CDR3 length: 16 amino acids. From germline, CDR1 is SGHRS and CDR2 YFSETQ. J lost 0 bases, V lost 0 bases, and 2 bases had no gene match. The CDR3 sequence: CASSLALAGSTDTQYF. CDR3 sequence (DNA): TGCGCCAGCAGCTTGGCCCTAGCGGGGAGCACAGATACGCAGTATTTT.

The V gene is TRBV19, the J gene TRBJ1-2; 7 bases agree with TRBD1. J gave up 2 bases and V 5 bases, and 5 bases lay outside the gene matches. Looked up from germline, CDR1 is LNHDA and CDR2 is SQIVND (reference sequence). This CDR3 region has 14 residues. The CDR3 DNA reads TGTGCCAGTAGTTTCCAGGGGGGAAACTATGGCTACACCTTC. Translation: CASSFQGGNYGYTF. The full variable domain, with the rest looked up from reference TRBV19 and TRBJ1-2, is DGGITQSPKYLFRKEGQNVTLSCEQNLNHDAMYWYRQDPGQGLRLIYYSQIVNDFQKGDIAEGYSVSREKKESFPLTVTSAQKNPTAFYLCASSFQGGNYGYTFGSGTRLTVV.